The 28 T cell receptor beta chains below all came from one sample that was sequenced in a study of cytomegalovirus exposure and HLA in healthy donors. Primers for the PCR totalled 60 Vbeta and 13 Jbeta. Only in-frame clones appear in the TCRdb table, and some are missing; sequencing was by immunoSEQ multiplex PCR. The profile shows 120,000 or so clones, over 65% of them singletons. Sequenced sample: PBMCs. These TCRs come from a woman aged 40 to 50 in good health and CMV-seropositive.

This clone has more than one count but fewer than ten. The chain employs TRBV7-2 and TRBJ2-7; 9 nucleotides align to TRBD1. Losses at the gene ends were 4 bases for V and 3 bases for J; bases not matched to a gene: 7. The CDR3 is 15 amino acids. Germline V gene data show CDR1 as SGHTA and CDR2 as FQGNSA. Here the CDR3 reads CASSSVPGQGYEQYF. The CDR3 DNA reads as TGTGCCAGCAGCTCAGTGCCGGGACAGGGCTACGAGCAGTACTTC.

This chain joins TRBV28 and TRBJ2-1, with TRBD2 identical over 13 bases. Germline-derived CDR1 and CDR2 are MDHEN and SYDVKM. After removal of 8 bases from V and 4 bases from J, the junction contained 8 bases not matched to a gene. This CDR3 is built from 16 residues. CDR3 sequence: CASGRLAGGSYNEQFF. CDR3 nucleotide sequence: TGTGCCAGCGGCCGACTAGCGGGAGGTTCATACAATGAGCAGTTCTTC.

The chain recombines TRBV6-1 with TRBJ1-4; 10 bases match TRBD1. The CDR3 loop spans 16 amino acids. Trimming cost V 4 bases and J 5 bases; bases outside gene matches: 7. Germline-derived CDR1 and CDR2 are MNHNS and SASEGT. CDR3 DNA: TGTGCCAGCAGTGCTCAGCCGGGACAGGGGAATGAAAAACTGTTTTTT. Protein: CASSAQPGQGNEKLFF.

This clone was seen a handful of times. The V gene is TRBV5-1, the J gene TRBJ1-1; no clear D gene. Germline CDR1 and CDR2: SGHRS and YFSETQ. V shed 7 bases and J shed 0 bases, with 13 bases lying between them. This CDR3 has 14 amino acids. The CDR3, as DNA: TGCGCCAGCCGACTTTCCAGCATGAACACTGAAGCTTTCTTT. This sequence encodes CASRLSSMNTEAFF.

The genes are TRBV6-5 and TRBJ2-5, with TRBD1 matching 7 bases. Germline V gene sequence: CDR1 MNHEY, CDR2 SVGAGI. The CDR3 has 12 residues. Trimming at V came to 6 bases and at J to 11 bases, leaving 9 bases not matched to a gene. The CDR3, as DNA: TGTGCCAGCAGACCTGTGCAGGGGGAGCAGTACTTC. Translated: CASRPVQGEQYF.

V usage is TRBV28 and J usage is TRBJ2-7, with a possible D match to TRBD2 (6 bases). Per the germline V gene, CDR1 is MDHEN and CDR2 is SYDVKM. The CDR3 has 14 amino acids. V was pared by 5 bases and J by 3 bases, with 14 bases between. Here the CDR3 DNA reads TGTGCCAGCAGTATCCGGACTACCAGCTACGAGCAGTACTTC. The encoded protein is CASSIRTTSYEQYF.

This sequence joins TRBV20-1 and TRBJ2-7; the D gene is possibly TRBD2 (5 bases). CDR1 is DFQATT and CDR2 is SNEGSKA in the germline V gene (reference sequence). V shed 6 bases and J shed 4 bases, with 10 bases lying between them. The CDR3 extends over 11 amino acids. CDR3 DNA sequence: TGCAGTGCGAAACTAGGATACGAGCAGTACTTC. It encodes CSAKLGYEQYF.

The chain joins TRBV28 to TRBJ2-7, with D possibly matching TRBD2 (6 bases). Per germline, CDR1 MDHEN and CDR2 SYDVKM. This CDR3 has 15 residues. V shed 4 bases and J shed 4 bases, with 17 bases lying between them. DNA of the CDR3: TGTGCCAGCAGTTCTCTACTAGCTACCCTTTACGAGCAGTACTTC. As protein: CASSSLLATLYEQYF.

The CDR3 coding sequence is TGTGCCAGCAGACAGGGATCGGCTGGCTACACCTTC. Amino acids: CASRQGSAGYTF. The gene calls are TRBV6-5 and TRBJ1-2, with TRBD1 as a possible D gene (6 bases). Trimming pared 6 bases from V and 7 bases from J, leaving 12 bases between. This CDR3 has 12 residues. Germline V gene data show CDR1 as MNHEY and CDR2 as SVGAGI.

CDR3 protein: CASSISLAGETQYF. CDR3 nucleotide sequence: TGTGCCAGCAGTATCTCACTAGCGGGAGAGACCCAGTACTTC. The rearrangement uses TRBV27 and TRBJ2-5; 9 bases agree with TRBD2. With 5 bases clipped from V and 4 bases from J, the junction kept 5 bases outside the gene matches. Germline V CDR1 and CDR2: MNHEY, SMNVEV (reference sequence). This CDR3 has 14 amino acids.

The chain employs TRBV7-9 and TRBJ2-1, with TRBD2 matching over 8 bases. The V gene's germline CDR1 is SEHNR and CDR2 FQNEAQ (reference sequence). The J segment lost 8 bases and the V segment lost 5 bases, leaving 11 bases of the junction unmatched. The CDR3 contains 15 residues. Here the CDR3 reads CASSRSGGRSDEQFF. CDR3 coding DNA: TGTGCCAGCAGCCGGTCTGGCGGGAGGAGCGATGAGCAGTTCTTC.

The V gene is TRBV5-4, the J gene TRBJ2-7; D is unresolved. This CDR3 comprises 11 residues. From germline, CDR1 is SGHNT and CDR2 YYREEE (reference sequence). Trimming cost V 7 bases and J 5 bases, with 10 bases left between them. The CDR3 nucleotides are TGTGCCAGCCTTGGGCAGAACGAGCAGTACTTC. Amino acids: CASLGQNEQYF.

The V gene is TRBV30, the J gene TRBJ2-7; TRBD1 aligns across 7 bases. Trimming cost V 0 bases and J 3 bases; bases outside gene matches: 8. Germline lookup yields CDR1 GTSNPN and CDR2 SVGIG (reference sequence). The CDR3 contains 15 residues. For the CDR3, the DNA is TGTGCCTGGAGTGTACCCGACAGGGTTGGCTACGAGCAGTACTTC. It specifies CAWSVPDRVGYEQYF.

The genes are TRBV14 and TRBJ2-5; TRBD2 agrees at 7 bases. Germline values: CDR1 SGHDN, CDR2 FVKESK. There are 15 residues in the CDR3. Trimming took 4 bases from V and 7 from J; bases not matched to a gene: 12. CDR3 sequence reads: CASSPTSGVAGTQYF. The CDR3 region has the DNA TGTGCCAGCAGCCCGACCAGCGGGGTAGCGGGGACCCAGTACTTC.

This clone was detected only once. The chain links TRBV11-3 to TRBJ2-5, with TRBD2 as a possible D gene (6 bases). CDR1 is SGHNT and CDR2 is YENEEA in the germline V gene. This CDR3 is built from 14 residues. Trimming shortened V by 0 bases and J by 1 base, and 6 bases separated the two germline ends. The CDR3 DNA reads TGTGCCAGCAGCTTAGAAGCGGGCCAAGAGACCCAGTACTTC. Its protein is CASSLEAGQETQYF.

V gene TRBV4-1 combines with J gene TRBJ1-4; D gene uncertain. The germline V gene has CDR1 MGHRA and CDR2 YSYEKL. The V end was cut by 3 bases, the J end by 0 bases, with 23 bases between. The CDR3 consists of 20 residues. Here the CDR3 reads CASSHPPLRMEAPTNEKLFF. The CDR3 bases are TGCGCCAGCAGCCACCCACCCCTAAGGATGGAGGCCCCAACTAATGAAAAACTGTTTTTT.

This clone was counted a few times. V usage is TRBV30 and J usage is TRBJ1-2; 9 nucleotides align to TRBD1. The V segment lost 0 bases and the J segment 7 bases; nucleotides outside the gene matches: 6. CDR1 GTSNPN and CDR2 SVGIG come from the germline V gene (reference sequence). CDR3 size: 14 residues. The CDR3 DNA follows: TGTGCCTGGAGTGTACAGGGGGCTTTGAGTGGCTACACCTTC. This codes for CAWSVQGALSGYTF.

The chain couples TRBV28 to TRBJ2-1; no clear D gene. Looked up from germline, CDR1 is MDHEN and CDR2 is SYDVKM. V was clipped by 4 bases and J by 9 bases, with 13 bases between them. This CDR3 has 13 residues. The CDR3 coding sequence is TGTGCCAGCAGTTCCACCCCTAAGAGTGAGCAGTTCTTC. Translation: CASSSTPKSEQFF.

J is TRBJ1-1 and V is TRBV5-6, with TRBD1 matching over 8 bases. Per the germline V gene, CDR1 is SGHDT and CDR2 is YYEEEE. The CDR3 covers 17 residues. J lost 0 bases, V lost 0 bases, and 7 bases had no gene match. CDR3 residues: CASSLARARGLNTEAFF. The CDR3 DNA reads TGTGCCAGCAGCTTGGCCCGGGCCAGGGGGCTGAACACTGAAGCTTTCTTT. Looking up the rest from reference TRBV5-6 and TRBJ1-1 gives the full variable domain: DAGVTQSPTHLIKTRGQQVTLRCSPKSGHDTVSWYQQALGQGPQFIFQYYEEEERQRGNFPDRFSGHQFPNYSSELNVNALLLGDSALYLCASSLARARGLNTEAFFGQGTRLTVV.

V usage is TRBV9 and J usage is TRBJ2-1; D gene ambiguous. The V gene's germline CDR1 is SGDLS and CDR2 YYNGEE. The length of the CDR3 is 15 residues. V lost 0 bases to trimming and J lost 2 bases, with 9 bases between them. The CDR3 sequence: CASSVASDPYNEQFF. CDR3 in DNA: TGTGCCAGCAGCGTAGCAAGCGATCCCTACAATGAGCAGTTCTTC.

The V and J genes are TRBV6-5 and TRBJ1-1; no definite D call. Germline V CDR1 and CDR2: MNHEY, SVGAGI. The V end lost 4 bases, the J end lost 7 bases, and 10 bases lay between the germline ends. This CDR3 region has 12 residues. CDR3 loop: CASSSTACEAFF. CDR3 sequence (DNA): TGTGCCAGCAGTTCTACAGCATGTGAAGCTTTCTTT.

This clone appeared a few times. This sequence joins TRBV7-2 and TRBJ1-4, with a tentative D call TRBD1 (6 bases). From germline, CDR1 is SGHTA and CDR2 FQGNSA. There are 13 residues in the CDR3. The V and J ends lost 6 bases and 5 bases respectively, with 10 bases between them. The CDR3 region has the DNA TGTGCCAGCAGAGGGGGAATCAATGAAAAACTGTTTTTT. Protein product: CASRGGINEKLFF.

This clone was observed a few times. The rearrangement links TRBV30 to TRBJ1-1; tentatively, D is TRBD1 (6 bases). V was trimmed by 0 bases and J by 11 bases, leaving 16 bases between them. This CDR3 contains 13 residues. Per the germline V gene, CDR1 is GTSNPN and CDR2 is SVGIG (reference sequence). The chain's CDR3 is CAWSVHGGLTAFF. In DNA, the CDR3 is TGTGCCTGGAGTGTACACGGGGGGCTAACGGCTTTCTTT.

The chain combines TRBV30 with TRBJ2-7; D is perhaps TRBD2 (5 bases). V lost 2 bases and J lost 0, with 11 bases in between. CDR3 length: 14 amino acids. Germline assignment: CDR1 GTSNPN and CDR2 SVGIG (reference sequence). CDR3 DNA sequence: TGTGCCTGGAGTAGCGGATACAACTCCTACGAGCAGTACTTC. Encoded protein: CAWSSGYNSYEQYF.

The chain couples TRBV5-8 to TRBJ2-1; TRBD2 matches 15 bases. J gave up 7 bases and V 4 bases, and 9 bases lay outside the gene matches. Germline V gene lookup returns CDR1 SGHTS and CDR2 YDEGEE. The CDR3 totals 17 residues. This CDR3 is CASSRGTSGRRGNEQFF. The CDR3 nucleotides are TGTGCCAGCAGCCGAGGGACTAGCGGGAGGAGGGGGAATGAGCAGTTCTTC.

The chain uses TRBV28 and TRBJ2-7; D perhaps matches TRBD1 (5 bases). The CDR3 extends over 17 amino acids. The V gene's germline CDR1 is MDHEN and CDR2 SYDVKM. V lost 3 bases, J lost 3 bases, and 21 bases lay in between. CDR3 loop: CASSFGLSTAFHYEQYF. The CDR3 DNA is TGTGCCAGCAGTTTTGGGCTCTCGACAGCCTTTCACTACGAGCAGTACTTC.

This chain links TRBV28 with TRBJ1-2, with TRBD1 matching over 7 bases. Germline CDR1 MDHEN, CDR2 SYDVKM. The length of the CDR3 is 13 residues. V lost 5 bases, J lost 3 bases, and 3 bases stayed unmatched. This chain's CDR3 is CASSPGQDYGYTF. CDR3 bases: TGTGCCAGCAGTCCCGGACAGGACTATGGCTACACCTTC.

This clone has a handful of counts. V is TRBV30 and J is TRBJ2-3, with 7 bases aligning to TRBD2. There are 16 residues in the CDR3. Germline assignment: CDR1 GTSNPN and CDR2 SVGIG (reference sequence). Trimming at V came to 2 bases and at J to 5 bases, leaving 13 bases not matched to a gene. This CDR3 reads CAWSPISGRAGDTQYF. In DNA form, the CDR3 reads TGTGCCTGGAGTCCTATTAGCGGGCGGGCAGGAGATACGCAGTATTTT.